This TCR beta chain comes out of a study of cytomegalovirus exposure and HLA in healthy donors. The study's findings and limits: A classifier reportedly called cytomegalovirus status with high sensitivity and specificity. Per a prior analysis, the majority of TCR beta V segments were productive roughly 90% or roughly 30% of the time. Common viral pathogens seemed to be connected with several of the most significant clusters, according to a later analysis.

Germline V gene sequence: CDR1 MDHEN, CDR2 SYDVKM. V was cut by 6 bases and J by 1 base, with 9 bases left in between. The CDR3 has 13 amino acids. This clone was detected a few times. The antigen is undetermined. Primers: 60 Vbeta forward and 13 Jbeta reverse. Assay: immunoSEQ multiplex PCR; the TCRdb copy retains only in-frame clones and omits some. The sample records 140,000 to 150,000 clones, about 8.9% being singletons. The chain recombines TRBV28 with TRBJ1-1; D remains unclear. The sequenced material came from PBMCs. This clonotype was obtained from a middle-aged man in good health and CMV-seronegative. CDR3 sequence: CASSYSGNTEAFF. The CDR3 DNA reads TGTGCCAGCAGCTATTCCGGGAACACTGAAGCTTTCTTT.